This TCR beta chain was retrieved from a study of cytomegalovirus exposure and HLA in healthy donors. Libraries were prepared by immunoSEQ multiplex PCR; TCRdb keeps only in-frame clonotypes and omits some of them. The sample lists about 360,000 clones, about nine tenths occurring once. While the first cohort had hundreds of subjects, the donors belonged to the separate validation cohort of over a hundred subjects. The source is a woman younger than 30 in good health and CMV-seronegative. Input material: PBMCs.

The CDR3 sequence is CASSPQAAGTYEQYF. The CDR3 DNA reads as TGTGCCAGTAGTCCCCAGGCAGCGGGGACCTACGAGCAGTACTTC. The chain recombines TRBV19 with TRBJ2-7; 7 nucleotides agree with TRBD2. This CDR3 is 15 amino acids long. CDR1 and CDR2 from the germline V gene are LNHDA and SQIVND (reference sequence). Trimming at V came to 5 bases and at J to 2 bases, leaving 9 bases not matched to a gene.